The 20 T cell receptor beta chains listed next were all sequenced from one sample in a study of blood T cell repertoires in COVID-19. The data were produced by immunoSEQ multiplex PCR, yet TCRdb's version contains in-frame clones alone and is incomplete. Here the sample spans fewer than 130,000 clones, roughly 85% being singletons. The specimen was peripheral blood. The receptors stem from a human donor in a cohort sampled during active COVID-19.

The V gene is TRBV19, the J gene TRBJ2-3; the match to TRBD1 covers 9 bases. The CDR3 is made up of 15 amino acids. V lost 5 bases and J lost 2; bases outside the gene matches: 5. The germline V gene has CDR1 LNHDA and CDR2 SQIVND (reference sequence). CDR3 residues: CASSETGGVTDTQYF. In DNA form, the CDR3 reads TGTGCCAGTAGTGAGACAGGGGGAGTCACAGATACGCAGTATTTT.

This clone was seen a single time. The V and J genes are TRBV18 and TRBJ1-2; D is unresolved. Trimming pared 6 bases from V and 6 bases from J, leaving 17 bases between. The CDR3 loop spans 14 amino acids. The germline V gene has CDR1 KGHSH and CDR2 LQKENI. CDR3 in amino acids: CASSPREGDHGYTF. In DNA form, the CDR3 reads TGTGCCAGCTCTCCCCGGGAGGGTGATCATGGCTACACCTTC. The variable domain in full, with the rest retrieved from reference TRBV18 and TRBJ1-2, is NAGVMQNPRHLVRRRGQEARLRCSPMKGHSHVYWYRQLPEEGLKFMVYLQKENIIDESGMPKERFSAEFPKEGPSILRIQQVVRGDSAAYFCASSPREGDHGYTFGSGTRLTVV.

The chain recombines TRBV7-2 with TRBJ2-1, with D tentatively TRBD2 (6 bases). The CDR3 runs 17 residues. Trimming left V 4 bases short and J 10 bases short, with 26 bases between. Germline V gives CDR1 SGHTA, CDR2 FQGNSA. The CDR3 nucleotides are TGTGCCAGCAGCTACCCCCTTAGCGGTTACCCCGCGGGCGAGCAGTTCTTC. Protein sequence: CASSYPLSGYPAGEQFF.

V usage is TRBV15 and J usage is TRBJ1-5, with D unclear. Germline lookup yields CDR1 LNHNV and CDR2 YYDKDF (reference sequence). The CDR3 has 15 residues. Trimming pared 4 bases from V and 7 bases from J, leaving 17 bases between. CDR3 sequence (DNA): TGTGCCACCAGCAAATGGACCCCGGGAATCCAGCCCCAGCATTTT. Translation gives CATSKWTPGIQPQHF.

The chain joins TRBV27 to TRBJ2-1; 8 bases agree with TRBD2. This CDR3 has 18 amino acids. Germline assignment: CDR1 MNHEY and CDR2 SMNVEV (reference sequence). Trimming cost V 3 bases and J 7 bases; bases outside gene matches: 17. Here the CDR3 DNA reads TGTGCCAGCAGTTTTACCGCGACTAGCGAGTTAAAAGGAAATGAGCAGTTCTTC. It translates to CASSFTATSELKGNEQFF.

The chain has TRBV29-1 and TRBJ1-1, with D possibly TRBD1 on 5 matching bases. Germline assignment: CDR1 SQVTM and CDR2 ANQGSEA. This CDR3 contains 15 residues. V lost 4 bases, J lost 0 bases, and 15 bases lay in between. CDR3 in DNA: TGCAGCGTTGTATCGAGACAGAACATGAACACTGAAGCTTTCTTT. Translating it yields CSVVSRQNMNTEAFF.

This chain joins TRBV11-2 and TRBJ2-1; 14 positions match TRBD2. Losses at the gene ends were 4 bases for V and 2 bases for J; bases not matched to a gene: 7. Per germline, CDR1 SGHAT and CDR2 FQNNGV. The CDR3 is 18 residues long. The CDR3 DNA is TGTGCCAGCAGCTCGGGACTAGCGGGGGCCGGCCCCTACAATGAGCAGTTCTTC. Translation: CASSSGLAGAGPYNEQFF.

The chain recombines TRBV28 with TRBJ1-2, with a possible D match to TRBD1 (5 bases). V lost 10 bases and J lost 4, with 19 bases in between. The CDR3 loop spans 14 amino acids. Germline loops: CDR1 MDHEN, CDR2 SYDVKM. CDR3 sequence reads: CATGVGAGLYGYTF. The CDR3 DNA follows: TGTGCCACCGGAGTAGGGGCAGGCCTCTATGGCTACACCTTC.

V is TRBV27 and J is TRBJ2-2; weak D call: TRBD1 (5 bases). Germline V gene sequence: CDR1 MNHEY, CDR2 SMNVEV (reference sequence). Trimming took off 2 bases at V and 5 bases at J, with 21 bases between the two ends. The CDR3 loop spans 18 amino acids. The CDR3 sequence: CASSLVNLPRVSTGELFF. The CDR3 DNA sequence: TGTGCCAGCAGTTTAGTGAATCTCCCCAGGGTCTCTACCGGGGAGCTGTTTTTT.

In this sample, this clone turned up once. The chain uses TRBV6-5 and TRBJ1-5; no clear D gene. The V end lost 9 bases, the J end lost 3 bases, and 12 bases lay between the germline ends. Germline V lookup: CDR1 MNHEY, CDR2 SVGAGI. CDR3 size: 13 residues. CDR3 residues: CASQAENNQPQHF. The CDR3 DNA follows: TGTGCCAGTCAGGCAGAGAACAATCAGCCCCAGCATTTT.

The rearrangement uses TRBV4-3 and TRBJ2-7, with a possible D match to TRBD1 (5 bases). The CDR3 is made up of 15 amino acids. Germline CDR1 LGHNA, CDR2 YSLEER. V lost 3 bases and J lost 2, with 14 bases in between. CDR3 sequence: CASSQTALDTYEQYF. Here the CDR3 DNA reads TGCGCCAGCAGCCAGACTGCTTTGGACACCTACGAGCAGTACTTC.

J is TRBJ1-1 and V is TRBV28; TRBD1 might be the D (6 bases). Germline V gene data show CDR1 as MDHEN and CDR2 as SYDVKM. This CDR3 is built from 15 residues. The V end lost 2 bases, the J end lost 1 base, and 11 bases lay between the germline ends. The CDR3 nucleotides are TGTGCCAGCAGTTTACGGGGGGCTGGGAACACTGAAGCTTTCTTT. Amino acids: CASSLRGAGNTEAFF.

V and J are TRBV5-1 and TRBJ2-6, with D hard to call. CDR3 length equals 18 residues. CDR1 and CDR2 (germline): SGHRS, YFSETQ. The germline V and J ends were trimmed by 0 bases and 0 bases, with 13 bases remaining between them. In nucleotides, the CDR3 is TGCGCCAGCAGCTTGGCTCCAGGCGAAAGCTCTGGGGCCAACGTCCTGACTTTC. It codes for CASSLAPGESSGANVLTF.

The chain couples TRBV5-8 to TRBJ2-7, with D tentatively TRBD1 (5 bases). The CDR3 covers 16 residues. Trimming stripped 3 bases from V and 0 bases from J, with 16 bases between. Germline V gene lookup returns CDR1 SGHTS and CDR2 YDEGEE. CDR3 protein: CASSSLLTGSSYEQYF. CDR3 nucleotide sequence: TGTGCCAGCAGCTCTCTTCTCACAGGTAGCTCCTACGAGCAGTACTTC.

The V call is TRBV12-2, the J call TRBJ1-5. TRBV12-2 has pseudogene status. The CDR3 totals 15 residues. CDR3 sequence reads: CASRLAEGLNQPQHF. CDR3 bases: TGTGCAAGTCGCTTAGCGGAGGGGTTAAATCAGCCCCAGCATTTT.

The sample holds a few counts of this clone. V usage is TRBV6-6 and J usage is TRBJ2-3; possible D gene TRBD1, 6 bases. CDR3 length: 16 amino acids. The germline V gene has CDR1 MNHNY and CDR2 SVGAGI (reference sequence). V was cut by 0 bases and J by 5 bases, with 15 bases left in between. The CDR3 sequence is CASSYSTSGRGDTQYF. CDR3 nucleotide sequence: TGTGCCAGCAGTTACTCGACGTCCGGCAGGGGAGATACGCAGTATTTT.

V is TRBV11-2 and J is TRBJ2-3; TRBD2 matches 7 bases. The CDR3 is made up of 16 amino acids. V lost 5 bases, J lost 1 base, and 9 bases stayed unmatched. Germline V gene lookup returns CDR1 SGHAT and CDR2 FQNNGV. CDR3 nucleotides: TGTGCCAGCAGCCCGGGGGAGGGCACCCGCACAGATACGCAGTATTTT. Encoded protein: CASSPGEGTRTDTQYF.

The genes are TRBV4-2 and TRBJ2-2; 10 bases fit TRBD1. Trimming at V came to 4 bases and at J to 8 bases, leaving 4 bases not matched to a gene. The CDR3 totals 14 residues. CDR1 and CDR2 from the germline V gene are LGHNA and YNFKEQ. The CDR3 sequence: CASSRDRGLGELFF. The CDR3 nucleotides read TGTGCCAGCAGCCGAGACAGGGGGCTAGGGGAGCTGTTTTTT.

The chain carries TRBV4-3 and TRBJ2-3, with D possibly being TRBD1 (5 bases). The germline V gene has CDR1 LGHNA and CDR2 YSLEER. This CDR3 comprises 18 residues. V lost 0 bases and J lost 2, with 18 bases in between. The CDR3 here is CASSQEGASQPPTDTQYF. In DNA form, the CDR3 reads TGCGCCAGCAGCCAAGAAGGGGCCTCCCAGCCCCCCACAGATACGCAGTATTTT.

V and J are TRBV4-1 and TRBJ2-5; the match to TRBD1 covers 7 bases. The trim removed 0 bases at V and 4 bases at J, leaving 5 bases unmatched. This CDR3 has 15 residues. Germline lookup yields CDR1 MGHRA and CDR2 YSYEKL. This chain's CDR3 is CASSQDPTGRETQYF. The CDR3 region has the DNA TGCGCCAGCAGCCAAGATCCGACAGGGAGAGAGACCCAGTACTTC.